This T cell receptor (beta chain) emerged from a study of cytomegalovirus exposure and HLA in healthy donors (dated by TCRdb to about 2017). About the investigation overall: An earlier analysis of fewer than 750 of the donors reported approximately 300 Gb of sequence data and about 120 million unique TCR beta sequences obtained from about 200 million T cells. An early release covering around 630 HLA-typed donors comprised about 300 gigabases of sequencing data and 85 million to 100 million unique TCR sequences. Of the approximately 400 genotyped donors, about 84% fell in the genetic ancestry cluster associated with self-reported Caucasian donors. The study aimed to test whether signatures of past pathogen exposure could be identified by cataloging public T cell receptors. Using immunosequencing, the study profiled T cell repertoires from about 620 subjects and related those repertoires to cytomegalovirus serostatus. In addition to the first cohort of several hundred subjects, a separate validation cohort of approximately 110 different subjects was used. To predict cytomegalovirus infection status, the study brought together high-throughput TCR immunosequencing, statistical association of individual TCRs with disease status, and machine learning. In a later analysis, previously published TCR beta repertoires from about 670 donors were re-analyzed and high-resolution HLA genotyping was added so that TCR occurrence patterns could be studied. Rather than drawing on any new phenotypic data, the later analysis identified candidate immune exposures from TCR beta sequences and the way those sequences occurred across donors. In an earlier analysis of 500 to 650 of the donors, high-throughput TCR beta sequencing was used to judge whether each TCR beta V gene segment behaved as functional or pseudogenic. Donor age, sex, ethnicity and CMV serostatus were compiled alongside the repertoire data. A later genetic analysis took genome-wide SNP genotypes for about 55% of the 666 donors and used that subset as a discovery cohort. Every discovery cohort repertoire had been produced on one sequencing platform. HLA typing covered class I and class II loci at four-digit resolution. Typing coverage varied by locus: roughly 620-640 donors for A, B, C, DRB1 and DQB1; 522 for DQA1; more than 600 for DPA1; roughly 450 for DPB1. About five DR-DQ haplotypes were treated as single units for association and clustering because of strong linkage in the cohort. Among approximately 370 genotyped donors of the cohort, an average of about 220,000 unique TCR beta nucleotide sequences was sequenced per donor, of which about 18% were non-productive.

Overall study results and their limits: An earlier analysis of 450 to 750 of the donors showed that most TCR beta V segments appeared in productive rearrangements either about 90% or about 30% of the time, which broadly matched IMGT annotations. In vitro tests confirmed that a few of the cytomegalovirus-associated TCR beta chains recognize cytomegalovirus antigens. Presence/absence analyses assumed roughly uniform sequencing depth across donors, an assumption that may not hold. The classifier was reported to diagnose cytomegalovirus status with high specificity and sensitivity in both the original cohort and the validation cohort. According to a later analysis, parvovirus B19, influenza, CMV and Epstein-Barr virus appeared linked to several top co-occurrence clusters. A group of highly shared sequence variants was considered likely to be a technical artifact of the sequencing pipeline. Most CMV-associated TCR beta chains appeared to be HLA-restricted in a later analysis, and the HLA associations seemed to be driven largely by CMV exposure. Strong co-occurrence of HLA alleles, especially DR and DQ, made assigning TCR associations to individual alleles difficult. HLA typing was unavailable for some donors at each locus, so association tests used only the typed subset. For the cohort, immune exposure information was limited to CMV serostatus. Compared with equally common non-associated chains, HLA-associated TCR beta chains in a later analysis were more clonally expanded and had lower generation probabilities. A further reported finding was that TCR beta sequences accurately predicted the HLA-A and HLA-B alleles for most subjects in the first cohort. A later genetic analysis associated a missense DCLRE1C variant with V-gene and J-gene trimming of TCR beta chains, and an independent cohort replicated the association. This cohort had only TCR beta chains sequenced, and the lack of alpha or paired-chain data limited which features could be detected. Correlated functional status among segregating V segments might reflect linkage disequilibrium, but an unknown experimental factor could not be ruled out. While some public TCRs were present in many individuals, most TCR sequences turned up only very rarely across donors. The 87-base-pair reads could not distinguish some IMGT-functional V segments, including TRBV6-2 and TRBV6-3, so those segments were excluded. In a later analysis, TCR association rates were found to vary across HLA loci, with the most associated TCRs seen for DRB1 alleles and the fewest for HLA-C alleles. A total of some 180 TCR beta chains were listed by the study as associated with cytomegalovirus. The authors suggested that the approach could potentially be generalized to other disease states and immunological phenotypes. Because counts were too low, roughly 18 rarely observed V segments, including chromosome 9 orphons, were left out of the earlier analysis of 587 of the donors. In a later genetic analysis, fewer N-insertions in productive TCRs were reported among donors in an Asian-associated ancestry cluster than the roughly 640-donor mean. Specific HLA alleles were associated with 16,951 TCR beta sequences at a false discovery rate of 0.05 in a later analysis.

The cohort comprised 670 or so healthy bone marrow donors. At the time of sampling, all cohort members were nominally healthy, though unrecorded immune exposures were likely present. CMV serostatus was recorded as positive for about 300 and negative for 352 of the 666 cohort members, whereas no CMV serostatus was recorded for the donor in question. A peripheral blood sample was provided by each donor, and peripheral blood mononuclear cells were used for TCR beta sequencing. Genomic DNA extraction from the blood cell samples was performed with the Qiagen DNeasy Blood Extraction Kit. The germline V gene provides CDR1 MNHNS and CDR2 SASEGT. V is cut by 6 bases and J by 3 bases, and the space between the germline ends is 17 bases. The CDR3 covers 15 residues, taking in both the cysteine and the phenylalanine. Only the CDR3 DNA is retained, 45 bases long and in frame from the first base. The sample holds a few counts of this clone. Its specific antigen is unknown. Base qualities were left out, and no much larger clone turns up one base away.

Library construction relied on the immunoSEQ multiplex PCR assay. A mixture of 60 forward primers for TCR Vbeta segments and 13 reverse primers for TCR Jbeta segments was used in the multiplex PCR. The CDR3 region of rearranged TCR beta genes was amplified from genomic DNA with a multiplex PCR assay. Amplified TCR beta libraries were sequenced as 87-base-pair reads on the Illumina HiSeq System. The original pipeline was this. A later analysis counted about 80 million unique TCR beta chains across the 550 to 800 repertoires, and 9.5 million to 11 million of these chains were shared by at least two donors. A nearest-neighbor algorithm error-corrected the raw reads and collapsed the reads into unique sequences, merging closely related sequences to remove PCR and sequencing errors. V, D and J gene segments were assigned by aligning CDR3 sequences to IMGT reference sequences. For a sequence to be retained, a match of at least six nucleotides was required to both a V gene segment and a J gene segment. A rearrangement was called productive if the CDR3 had no stop codons and remained in frame with V and J, and every other rearrangement was called non-productive. CDR3 was defined according to IMGT convention as the region running from the second conserved V-encoded cysteine to the conserved J-encoded phenylalanine. In an earlier analysis of 587 of the donors, sequences lacking an unambiguous match to a single V gene segment were excluded. In an earlier analysis of several hundred of the donors, V segments were called functional above 56.7% productive rearrangements and were called segregating when the between-donor standard deviation exceeded 5%. A statistical classification framework was built to diagnose cytomegalovirus status from the catalog of TCR beta chain sequences. V and J gene assignment, in a later analysis, came from comparing TCR nucleotide sequences with IMGT/GENE-DB human TR gene sequences. Using the TCRdist pipeline, a later analysis assigned CDR3 sequences along with most-parsimonious VDJ recombination scenarios. In a later analysis, each TCR beta chain was defined by its CDR3 amino acid sequence together with its V-gene family, and reads lacking a unique V-gene family were excluded. A later analysis removed several hundred highly shared, low-generation-probability nucleotide sequences to deal with suspected cross-contamination and a sequencing artifact. For each public chain, a later analysis derived a clonal expansion index from normalized ranks of inferred template counts within each repertoire. A later analysis computed generation probabilities with a VDJ recombination model fitted to out-of-frame rearrangements, and checked the results against IGoR. In a later analysis, hypergeometric tests were used to score TCR-TCR, TCR-HLA and TCR-CMV co-occurrence, with a repertoire-size bias correction applied to TCR pairs. In a later analysis, false discovery rates were estimated by permuting HLA or CMV assignments 20 times. In a later analysis, co-occurring TCRs were grouped using DBSCAN, with TCRdist sequence similarity added in when clustering inside HLA-allele-positive subsets. Repertoires with fewer than 30,000 or more than 120,000 public chains, plus five repertoires with anomalous nucleotide sharing, were excluded from co-occurrence clustering. Here the immuneACCESS table is served through TCRdb, limited to in-frame sequences with V and J called. Missing clones are a known gap in these copies; in checked studies unresolved V genes cover under half, and the rest lacks a known reason. V, J and clone size were drawn from that table, and D and trimming were deduced from the DNA. This sample has approximately 140,000 clones in its table, and about 76% of those were observed once. The ten largest account for 3.5% to 4.5% of the sample.

The receptor was derived from a human donor in good health. Sequenced sample: PBMCs. The chain uses TRBV6-1 and TRBJ1-1, with a tentative D gene TRBD1 over 6 matching bases. CDR3 loop: CASSTYRVVDTEAFF. The nucleotide sequence reads TGTGCCAGCAGCACTTACAGGGTGGTGGACACTGAAGCTTTCTTT.